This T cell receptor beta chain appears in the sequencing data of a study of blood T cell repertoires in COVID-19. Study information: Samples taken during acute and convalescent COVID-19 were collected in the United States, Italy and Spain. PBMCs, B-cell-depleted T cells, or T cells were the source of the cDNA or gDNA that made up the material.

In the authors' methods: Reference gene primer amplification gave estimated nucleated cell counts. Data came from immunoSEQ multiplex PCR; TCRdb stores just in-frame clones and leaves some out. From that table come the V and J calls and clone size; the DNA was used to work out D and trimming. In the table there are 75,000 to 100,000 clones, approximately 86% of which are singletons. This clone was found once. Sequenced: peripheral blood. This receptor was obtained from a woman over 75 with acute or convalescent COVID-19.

This chain's CDR3 is CASSGQNYNEQFF. The CDR3 bases are TGTGCCAGCAGTGGGCAGAATTACAATGAGCAGTTCTTC. The chain is built from TRBV2 and TRBJ2-1; no clear D. The V end lost 4 bases, the J end lost 4 bases, and 8 bases lay between the germline ends. The germline V gene encodes CDR1 SNHLY and CDR2 FYNNEI. CDR3 length: 13 amino acids.